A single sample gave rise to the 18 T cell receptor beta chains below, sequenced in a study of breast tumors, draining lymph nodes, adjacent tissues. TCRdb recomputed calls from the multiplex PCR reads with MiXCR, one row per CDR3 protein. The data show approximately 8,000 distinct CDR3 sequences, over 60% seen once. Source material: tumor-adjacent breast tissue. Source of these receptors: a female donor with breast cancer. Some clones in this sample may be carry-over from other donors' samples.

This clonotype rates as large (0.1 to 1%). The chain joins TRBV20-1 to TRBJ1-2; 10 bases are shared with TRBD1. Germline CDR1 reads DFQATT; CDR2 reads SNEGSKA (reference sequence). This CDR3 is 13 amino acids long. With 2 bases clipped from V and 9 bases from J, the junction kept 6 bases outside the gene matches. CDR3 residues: CSARPGTGESYTF. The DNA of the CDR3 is TGCAGTGCTAGACCCGGGACAGGGGAAAGCTACACCTTC.

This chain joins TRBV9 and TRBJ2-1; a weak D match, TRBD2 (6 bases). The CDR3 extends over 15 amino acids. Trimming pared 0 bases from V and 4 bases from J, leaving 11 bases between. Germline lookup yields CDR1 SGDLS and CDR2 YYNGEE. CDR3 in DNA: TGTGCCAGCAGCGTAGCGGGAGAGGGATACAATGAGCAGTTCTTC. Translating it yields CASSVAGEGYNEQFF. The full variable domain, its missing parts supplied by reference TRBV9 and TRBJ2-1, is DSGVTQTPKHLITATGQRVTLRCSPRSGDLSVYWYQQSLDQGLQFLIQYYNGEERAKGNILERFSAQQFPDLHSELNLSSLELGDSALYFCASSVAGEGYNEQFFGPGTRLTVL.

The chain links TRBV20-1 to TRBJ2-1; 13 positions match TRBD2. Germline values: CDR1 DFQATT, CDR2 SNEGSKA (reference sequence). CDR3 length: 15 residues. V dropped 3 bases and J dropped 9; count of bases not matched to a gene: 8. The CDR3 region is CSARGTSGMQGEQFF. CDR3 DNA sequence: TGCAGTGCTAGGGGGACTAGCGGGATGCAAGGTGAGCAGTTCTTC.

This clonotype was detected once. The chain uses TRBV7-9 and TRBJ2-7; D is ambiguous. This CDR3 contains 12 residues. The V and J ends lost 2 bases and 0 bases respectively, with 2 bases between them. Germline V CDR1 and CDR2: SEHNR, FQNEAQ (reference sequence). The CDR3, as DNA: TGTGCCAGCAGCTTAAACTCCTACGAGCAGTACTTC. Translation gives CASSLNSYEQYF.

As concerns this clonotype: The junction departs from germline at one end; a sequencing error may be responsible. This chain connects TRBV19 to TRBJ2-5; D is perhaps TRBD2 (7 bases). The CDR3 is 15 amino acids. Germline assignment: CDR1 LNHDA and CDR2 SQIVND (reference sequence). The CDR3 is CASSIRRGAQEAQYF. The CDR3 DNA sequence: TGTGCCAGTAGTATCCGCCGGGGGGCCCAAGAGGCCCAGTACTTC.

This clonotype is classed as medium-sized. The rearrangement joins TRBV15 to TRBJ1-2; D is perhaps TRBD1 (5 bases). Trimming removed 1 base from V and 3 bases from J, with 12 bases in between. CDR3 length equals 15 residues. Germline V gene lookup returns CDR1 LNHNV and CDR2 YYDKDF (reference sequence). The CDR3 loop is CATSRGGEGYYGYTF. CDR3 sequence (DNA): TGTGCCACCAGCAGAGGAGGGGAGGGGTACTATGGCTACACCTTC.

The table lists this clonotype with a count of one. The CDR3 region has the DNA TGCAGTGCTAGTGTTAAAGCGGGGGGGGGGACCCAGTACTTC. It yields the protein CSASVKAGGGTQYF. The chain recombines TRBV20-1 with TRBJ2-5, with 10 bases lining up with TRBD2. V shed 3 bases and J 7 bases; nucleotides not matched to a gene: 8. Germline V lookup: CDR1 DFQATT, CDR2 SNEGSKA (reference sequence). The length of the CDR3 is 14 residues.

CDR3 residues: CASSSDANSYEQYF. CDR3 coding DNA: TGTGCCAGCAGCTCCGACGCCAACTCCTACGAGCAGTACTTC. The chain carries TRBV7-6 and TRBJ2-7; D not resolved. Per germline, CDR1 SGHVS and CDR2 FNYEAQ. This CDR3 is 14 amino acids long. V lost 4 bases to trimming and J lost 0 bases, with 10 bases between them.

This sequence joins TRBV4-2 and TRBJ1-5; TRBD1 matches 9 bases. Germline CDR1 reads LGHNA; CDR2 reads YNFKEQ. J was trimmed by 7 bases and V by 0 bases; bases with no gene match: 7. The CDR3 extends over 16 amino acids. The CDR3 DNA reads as TGTGCCAGCAGCCAAGATGGGGGACAGGGAGGCCAGCCCCAGCATTTT. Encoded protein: CASSQDGGQGGQPQHF.

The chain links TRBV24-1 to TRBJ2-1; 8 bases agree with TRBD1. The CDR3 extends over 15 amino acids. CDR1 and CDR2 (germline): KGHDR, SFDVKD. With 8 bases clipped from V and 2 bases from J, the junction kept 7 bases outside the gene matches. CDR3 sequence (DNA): TGTGCCACCACTGGCGGGACAGGCGCCTACAATGAGCAGTTCTTC. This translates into CATTGGTGAYNEQFF.

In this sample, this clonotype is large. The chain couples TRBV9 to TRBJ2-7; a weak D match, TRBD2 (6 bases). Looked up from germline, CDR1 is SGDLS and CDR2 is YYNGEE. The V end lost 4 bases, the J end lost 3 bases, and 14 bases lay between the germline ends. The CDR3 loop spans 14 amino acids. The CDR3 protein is CASSSSGVGYEQYF. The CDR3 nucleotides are TGTGCCAGCAGCTCGTCGGGAGTCGGCTACGAGCAGTACTTC.

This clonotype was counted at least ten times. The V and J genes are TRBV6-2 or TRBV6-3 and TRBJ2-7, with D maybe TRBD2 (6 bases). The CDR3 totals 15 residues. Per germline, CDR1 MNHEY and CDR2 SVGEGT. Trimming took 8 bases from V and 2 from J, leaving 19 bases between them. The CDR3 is CASSGVRRGPYEQYF. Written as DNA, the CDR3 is TGTGCCAGCTCGGGAGTAAGGCGGGGCCCCTACGAGCAGTACTTC.

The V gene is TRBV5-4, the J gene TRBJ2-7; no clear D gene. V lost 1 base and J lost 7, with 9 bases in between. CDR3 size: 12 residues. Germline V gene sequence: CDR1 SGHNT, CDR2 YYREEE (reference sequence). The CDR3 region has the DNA TGTGCCAGCAGCTTGAGGGTAGGAGAGCAGTACTTC. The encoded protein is CASSLRVGEQYF.

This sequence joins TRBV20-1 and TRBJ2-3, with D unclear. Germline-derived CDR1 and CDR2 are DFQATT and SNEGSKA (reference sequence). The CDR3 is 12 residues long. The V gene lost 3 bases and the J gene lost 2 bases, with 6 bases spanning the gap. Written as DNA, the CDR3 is TGCAGTGCTAGGGAGAACACAGATACGCAGTATTTT. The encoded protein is CSARENTDTQYF.

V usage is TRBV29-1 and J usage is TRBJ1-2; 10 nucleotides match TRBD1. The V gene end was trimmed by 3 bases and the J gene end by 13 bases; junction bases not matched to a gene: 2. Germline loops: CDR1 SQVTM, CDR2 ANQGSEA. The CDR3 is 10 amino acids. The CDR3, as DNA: TGCAGCGTTGAGACAGGGGGCATCACCTTC. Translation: CSVETGGITF. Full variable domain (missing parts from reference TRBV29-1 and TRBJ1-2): SAVISQKPSRDICQRGTSLTIQCQVDSQVTMMFWYRQQPGQSLTLIATANQGSEATYESGFVIDKFPISRPNLTFSTLTVSNMSPEDSSIYLCSVETGGITFGSGTRLTVV.

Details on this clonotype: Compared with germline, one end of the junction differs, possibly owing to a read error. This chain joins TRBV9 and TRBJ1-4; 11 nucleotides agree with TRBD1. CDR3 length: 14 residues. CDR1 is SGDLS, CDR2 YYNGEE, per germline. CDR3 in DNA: TGTGCCAGCAGCACGGGACAGGGGGATGAAAAACTGTTCTTT. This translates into CASSTGQGDEKLFF.

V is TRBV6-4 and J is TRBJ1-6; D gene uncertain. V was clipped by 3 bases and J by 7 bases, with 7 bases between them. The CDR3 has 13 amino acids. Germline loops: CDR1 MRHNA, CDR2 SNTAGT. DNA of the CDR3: TGTGCCAGCAGTGAGGGTGTAAATTCACCCCTCCACTTT. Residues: CASSEGVNSPLHF.

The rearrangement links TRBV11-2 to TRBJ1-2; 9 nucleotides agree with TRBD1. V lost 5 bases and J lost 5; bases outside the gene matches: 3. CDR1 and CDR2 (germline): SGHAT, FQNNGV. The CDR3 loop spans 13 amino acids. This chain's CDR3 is CASSTGTGYGYTF. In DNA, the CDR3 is TGTGCCAGCAGCACCGGGACAGGGTATGGCTACACCTTC.